This TCR beta chain was sequenced during a study of response to subunit inactivated influenza vaccine. Germline loops: CDR1 SGDLS, CDR2 YYNGEE. Trimming stripped 3 bases from V and 7 bases from J, with 17 bases between. CDR3 length: 14 amino acids. Points from the study as a whole: It was the authors' suggestion that each seasonal influenza vaccination recruits few new T cells.

TCRdb re-derived calls from the RT-PCR reads in MiXCR, one entry per CDR3 protein. The sample includes approximately 530,000 distinct CDR3 sequences, 6.5% to 8% of them seen just once. This clonotype was detected a few times. Antigen unknown. The sequence derives from a man aged 45 to 75 who received an inactivated influenza vaccine. Sequencing used PBMCs from blood, obtained 23 to 25 months after vaccination. The chain uses TRBV9 and TRBJ2-7, with a possible D match to TRBD1 (6 bases). The CDR3 sequence: CASSEATGRGEQYF. The DNA of the CDR3 is TGTGCCAGCAGCGAGGCAACAGGGCGCGGGGAGCAGTACTTC.